Listed below are T cell receptor beta chains from one sample, sequenced in a study of siplizumab effects on memory and regulatory T cells. Here immunoSEQ multiplex PCR was the method, and the copy in TCRdb shows in-frame clones only, minus some. The sample has over 85,000 clones; 93% are singletons. The sample consisted of CD8+ T cells sorted from blood. Receptor source: a human donor in good health. Each CDR3 is given with its conserved first and last residue. The D gene is left open where the match is weak. Size tells how often a clone was seen (once, few, many) or the class of an expanded clone, and some rows leave it out.

CDR3aa: CASSLTSPGQGAVEQYF; CDR3nt: TGTGCCAGCAGTCTCACCTCCCCGGGACAGGGTGCGGTCGAGCAGTACTTC; abundance: once; d_gene: TRBD1; v_gene: TRBV27; j_gene: TRBJ2-7
CDR3aa: CASSPLEDRDGYTF; CDR3nt: TGTGCCAGCAGTCCACTGGAGGATCGGGATGGCTACACCTTC; abundance: -; d_gene: -; v_gene: TRBV6-6; j_gene: TRBJ1-2
CDR3aa: CASSQMGQGNTEAFF; CDR3nt: TGTGCCAGCAGCCAGATGGGGCAGGGGAACACTGAAGCTTTCTTT; abundance: -; d_gene: -; v_gene: TRBV7-9; j_gene: TRBJ1-1
CDR3aa: CASSRALGTEAFF; CDR3nt: TGTGCCAGTTCCAGGGCTCTGGGGACTGAAGCTTTCTTT; abundance: -; d_gene: -; v_gene: TRBV19; j_gene: TRBJ1-1
CDR3aa: CASSQQGWDTEAFF; CDR3nt: TGTGCCAGCAGCCAACAGGGATGGGACACTGAAGCTTTCTTT; abundance: once; d_gene: -; v_gene: TRBV7-3; j_gene: TRBJ1-1
CDR3aa: CASSGRGGSSYEQYF; CDR3nt: TGTGCCAGCAGTGGAAGGGGCGGTTCTTCCTACGAGCAGTACTTC; abundance: -; d_gene: -; v_gene: TRBV27; j_gene: TRBJ2-7
CDR3aa: CASSQDRGQPQHF; CDR3nt: TGTGCCAGCAGCCAAGATCGCGGTCAGCCCCAGCATTTT; abundance: few; d_gene: -; v_gene: TRBV4-2; j_gene: TRBJ1-5
CDR3aa: CASSYLVMGLAGGSSGANVLTF; CDR3nt: TGCGCCAGCAGCTACTTGGTTATGGGACTAGCGGGAGGTTCGTCTGGGGCCAACGTCCTGACTTTC; abundance: -; d_gene: TRBD2; v_gene: TRBV5-1; j_gene: TRBJ2-6
CDR3aa: CASSATGYDSYNSPLHF; CDR3nt: TGTGCCAGCAGCGCAACAGGGTATGACTCCTATAATTCACCCCTCCACTTT; abundance: -; d_gene: -; v_gene: TRBV9; j_gene: TRBJ1-6
CDR3aa: CASSPDRESYEQYF; CDR3nt: TGTGCTAGCAGCCCCGACAGGGAATCCTACGAGCAGTACTTC; abundance: -; d_gene: TRBD1; v_gene: TRBV7-7; j_gene: TRBJ2-7
CDR3aa: CASPREWESQETQYF; CDR3nt: TGTGCCAGCCCCCGTGAGTGGGAGAGCCAAGAGACCCAGTACTTC; abundance: -; d_gene: -; v_gene: TRBV2; j_gene: TRBJ2-5
CDR3aa: CASSLANSYHEQYF; CDR3nt: TGTGCCAGCAGCTTGGCGAATAGTTACCACGAGCAGTACTTC; abundance: -; d_gene: -; v_gene: TRBV5-6; j_gene: TRBJ2-7
CDR3aa: CASSSSLAGGGNQETQYF; CDR3nt: TGTGCCAGCAGCTCATCCCTAGCGGGGGGGGGAAACCAAGAGACCCAGTACTTC; abundance: -; d_gene: TRBD2; v_gene: TRBV9; j_gene: TRBJ2-5
CDR3aa: CASSFGDEAFF; CDR3nt: TGTGCCAGTAGTTTCGGGGATGAAGCTTTCTTT; abundance: once; d_gene: -; v_gene: TRBV19; j_gene: TRBJ1-1
CDR3aa: CAWSVDIGFYGYTF; CDR3nt: TGTGCCTGGAGTGTCGATATAGGGTTCTATGGCTACACCTTC; abundance: -; d_gene: -; v_gene: TRBV30; j_gene: TRBJ1-2
CDR3aa: CASSQDAAGNNEKLFF; CDR3nt: TGCGCCAGCAGCCAAGATGCGGCAGGGAATAATGAAAAACTGTTTTTT; abundance: once; d_gene: -; v_gene: TRBV4-3; j_gene: TRBJ1-4
CDR3aa: CASSLGGSGQPQHF; CDR3nt: TGTGCCAGCAGCTTAGGAGGTTCGGGTCAGCCCCAGCATTTT; abundance: -; d_gene: -; v_gene: TRBV7-9; j_gene: TRBJ1-5
CDR3aa: CASSLGYQSTYEQYF; CDR3nt: TGTGCCAGCAGCCTTGGCTATCAATCTACCTACGAGCAGTACTTC; abundance: -; d_gene: -; v_gene: TRBV7-8; j_gene: TRBJ2-7
CDR3aa: CASSEGGSGETQYF; CDR3nt: TGCGCCAGCAGTGAGGGCGGCTCTGGGGAGACCCAGTACTTC; abundance: -; d_gene: -; v_gene: TRBV10-1; j_gene: TRBJ2-5
CDR3aa: CASSVGTSGYNEQFF; CDR3nt: TGTGCCAGCAGCGTGGGAACTAGCGGGTACAATGAGCAGTTCTTC; abundance: -; d_gene: TRBD2; v_gene: TRBV9; j_gene: TRBJ2-1
CDR3aa: CASSVRYYEQFF; CDR3nt: TGTGCCAGCAGTGTTCGGTATTATGAGCAGTTCTTC; abundance: -; d_gene: -; v_gene: TRBV6-1; j_gene: TRBJ2-1
CDR3aa: CASSAWGGSNYGYTF; CDR3nt: TGTGCCAGCAGCGCCTGGGGGGGATCTAACTATGGCTACACCTTC; abundance: -; d_gene: -; v_gene: TRBV9; j_gene: TRBJ1-2
CDR3aa: CASSLGTAGAWTF; CDR3nt: TGTGCCAGCAGCTTAGGCACAGCAGGGGCGTGGACCTTC; abundance: -; d_gene: -; v_gene: TRBV13; j_gene: TRBJ1-2
CDR3aa: CASSSWSSGGAVGNEQFF; CDR3nt: TGTGCCAGCAGTAGTTGGTCTAGCGGGGGGGCAGTAGGGAATGAGCAGTTCTTC; abundance: -; d_gene: TRBD2; v_gene: TRBV27; j_gene: TRBJ2-1
CDR3aa: CASSLSRDSGNTIYF; CDR3nt: TGTGCCAGCAGTTTAAGCCGAGACTCTGGAAACACCATATATTTT; abundance: -; d_gene: -; v_gene: TRBV27; j_gene: TRBJ1-3
CDR3aa: CASSLSRIYNEQFF; CDR3nt: TGTGCCAGCAGTTTATCCCGTATATACAATGAGCAGTTCTTC; abundance: -; d_gene: -; v_gene: TRBV27; j_gene: TRBJ2-1
CDR3aa: CASSLGLLLARYQETQYF; CDR3nt: TGTGCCAGCAGCTTAGGGCTGTTACTAGCCAGGTACCAAGAGACCCAGTACTTC; abundance: -; d_gene: -; v_gene: TRBV7-9; j_gene: TRBJ2-5